The 6 T cell receptor beta chains listed next were all sequenced from one sample in a study of blood T cell repertoires in COVID-19. The table came from immunoSEQ multiplex PCR; TCRdb's copy has only in-frame clones and leaves some out. The sample carries some 220,000 clones, approximately 78% recorded once. Sequencing was performed on peripheral blood. The receptors stem from a woman aged 70-85 years with COVID-19, enrolled during active disease.

This rearrangement joins TRBV19 to TRBJ1-5, with 8 bases matching TRBD1. V trimming: 6 bases; J trimming: 1 base; junction bases outside the gene matches: 14. Germline-derived CDR1 and CDR2 are LNHDA and SQIVND (reference sequence). The CDR3 sequence is 18 residues long. As DNA, the CDR3 is TGTGCCAGTAGCCTCACCCGACAGGGGTGGGGAAGCAATCAGCCCCAGCATTTT. Translation: CASSLTRQGWGSNQPQHF. The variable domain in full, with the rest retrieved from reference TRBV19 and TRBJ1-5, is DGGITQSPKYLFRKEGQNVTLSCEQNLNHDAMYWYRQDPGQGLRLIYYSQIVNDFQKGDIAEGYSVSREKKESFPLTVTSAQKNPTAFYLCASSLTRQGWGSNQPQHFGDGTRLSIL.

The chain carries TRBV28 and TRBJ2-7; no clear D gene. Trimming took off 5 bases at V and 2 bases at J, with 7 bases between the two ends. Germline assignment: CDR1 MDHEN and CDR2 SYDVKM. The CDR3 is made up of 12 amino acids. This CDR3 is CASSTTPYEQYF. DNA for the CDR3: TGTGCCAGCAGTACGACACCCTACGAGCAGTACTTC.

The V call is TRBV28, the J call TRBJ2-4, with D perhaps matching TRBD2 (6 bases). V was trimmed by 3 bases and J by 9 bases, leaving 15 bases between them. Germline CDR1 is MDHEN and CDR2 is SYDVKM. The CDR3 is 14 residues long. CDR3 sequence (DNA): TGTGCCAGCAGTTTCTATCAGGGAGCGGGCATTCAGTACTTC. The encoded protein is CASSFYQGAGIQYF. Together with reference TRBV28 and TRBJ2-4, the CDR3 gives the full variable domain: DVKVTQSSRYLVKRTGEKVFLECVQDMDHENMFWYRQDPGLGLRLIYFSYDVKMKEKGDIPEGYSVSREKKERFSLILESASTNQTSMYLCASSFYQGAGIQYFGAGTRLSVL.

The chain has TRBV7-2 and TRBJ2-1; 11 bases match TRBD2. There are 15 residues in the CDR3. Germline lookup yields CDR1 SGHTA and CDR2 FQGNSA. V dropped 6 bases and J dropped 4; count of bases not matched to a gene: 5. In nucleotides, the CDR3 is TGTGCCAGCAGTTCCACTAGCGGGAGATACAATGAGCAGTTCTTC. Its protein product is CASSSTSGRYNEQFF. Full variable domain (remainder filled in from reference TRBV7-2 and TRBJ2-1): GAGVSQSPSNKVTEKGKDVELRCDPISGHTALYWYRQSLGQGLEFLIYFQGNSAPDKSGLPSDRFSAERTGGSVSTLTIQRTQQEDSAVYLCASSSTSGRYNEQFFGPGTRLTVL.

The rearrangement uses TRBV18 and TRBJ1-1; D is uncertain. Germline V gene data show CDR1 as KGHSH and CDR2 as LQKENI. The CDR3 sequence is 13 residues long. V was trimmed by 6 bases and J by 0 bases, leaving 8 bases between them. Here the CDR3 reads CASSPTLNTEAFF. CDR3 bases: TGTGCCAGCTCCCCCACTTTGAACACTGAAGCTTTCTTT.

CDR3 sequence reads: CSGVSTGGTEAFF. Here the CDR3 DNA reads TGCAGCGGAGTCTCGACAGGGGGAACTGAAGCTTTCTTT. This rearrangement joins TRBV29-1 to TRBJ1-1; 9 bases line up with TRBD1. The CDR3 is made up of 13 amino acids. CDR1 SQVTM and CDR2 ANQGSEA come from the germline V gene. The V gene end was trimmed by 7 bases and the J gene end by 5 bases; junction bases not matched to a gene: 8.